Sequencing of this T cell receptor beta chain was carried out in a study of T-cell reconstitution after alpha-beta-depleted transplantation in children. Study conclusions and caveats: Newly made T cells mostly supplied T-cell counts and diversity one year after transplant. In patients about two months after transplant, alpha-beta T cells reportedly arose from several hundred expanded graft clones.

This CDR3 is 18 amino acids long. The germline V gene has CDR1 LNHNV and CDR2 YYDKDF (reference sequence). Trimming at V came to 0 bases and at J to 6 bases, leaving 13 bases not matched to a gene. Unique molecular identifiers were incorporated during preparation of the TCRbeta library. In TCRdb, the PCR reads were re-called with MiXCR into one record per CDR3 protein. This table has about 16,000 distinct CDR3 sequences, around 8% appearing once. Many counts were recorded for this clonotype. Its specificity is not known. The input for sequencing was PBMCs, mostly from graft donor cells, taken 60 days after TCRalphabeta/CD19-depleted stem cell transplant. This sequence originates from a boy in the first two years of life who had a stem cell transplant for Wiskott-Aldrich syndrome, so the T cells may come from the graft donor. The chain uses TRBV15 and TRBJ2-7; TRBD2 agrees at 11 bases. CDR3 nucleotides: TGTGCCACCAGCAGAGAAAAAGTAGCGCGGGGACTAGCGGTCGAGCAGTACTTC. This encodes CATSREKVARGLAVEQYF.